This entry is about one TCR beta chain. These data come from a study of technical replicates of blood from a few donors. Produced via immunoSEQ multiplex PCR; TCRdb's table is partial and in-frame only. Among roughly 60,000 clones, 85% to 90% were seen once, and the ten largest hold under 6.5%. The CDR3 contains 15 residues. The germline V gene has CDR1 KGHSH and CDR2 LQKENI. The junction had 6 bases not matched to a gene; V was cut back by 5 bases and J by 1 base. The rearrangement joins TRBV18 to TRBJ1-1; 8 positions match TRBD1. The sequence came from a human donor in good health. Some clones in this sample may be carry-over from other donors' samples. Sequencing was performed on PBMCs. The CDR3 DNA sequence: TGTGCCAGCTCAATCGACAGGGGTTCGAACACTGAAGCTTTCTTT. It encodes CASSIDRGSNTEAFF. Together with reference TRBV18 and TRBJ1-1, the CDR3 gives the full variable domain: NAGVMQNPRHLVRRRGQEARLRCSPMKGHSHVYWYRQLPEEGLKFMVYLQKENIIDESGMPKERFSAEFPKEGPSILRIQQVVRGDSAAYFCASSIDRGSNTEAFFGQGTRLTVV.